This TCR beta chain was obtained from a study of T-cell memory formation after mild COVID-19. TCRdb redid the calling of the 5' RACE reads with MiXCR, one entry per CDR3 protein. The table lists hundreds of thousands of distinct CDR3 sequences, 25% to 30% of them singletons. This CDR3 has 16 residues. Germline V gives CDR1 LGHNA, CDR2 YSLEER. With 4 bases clipped from V and 7 bases from J, the junction kept 10 bases outside the gene matches. General study points: Clones that shrank (day 15 to 85) were balanced CD4/CD8, whereas later expanders leaned CD4+. Mainly in CM and EM were contracting CD4+ clones; CD8+ were in EMRA.

Concerning this clonotype: Its target is not known.

This sequence originates from an adult woman who had mild COVID-19 (a few samples of this study predate the infection). Cell type and time point are not known. V and J are TRBV4-3 and TRBJ2-1, with TRBD1 matching 10 bases. The source material was PBMCs or a T cell subset sorted from them (not recorded which). CDR3 DNA sequence: TGCGCCAGCAGCCTCAGGACAGGGGGTAAGGGTAATGAGCAGTTCTTC. The encoded protein is CASSLRTGGKGNEQFF.